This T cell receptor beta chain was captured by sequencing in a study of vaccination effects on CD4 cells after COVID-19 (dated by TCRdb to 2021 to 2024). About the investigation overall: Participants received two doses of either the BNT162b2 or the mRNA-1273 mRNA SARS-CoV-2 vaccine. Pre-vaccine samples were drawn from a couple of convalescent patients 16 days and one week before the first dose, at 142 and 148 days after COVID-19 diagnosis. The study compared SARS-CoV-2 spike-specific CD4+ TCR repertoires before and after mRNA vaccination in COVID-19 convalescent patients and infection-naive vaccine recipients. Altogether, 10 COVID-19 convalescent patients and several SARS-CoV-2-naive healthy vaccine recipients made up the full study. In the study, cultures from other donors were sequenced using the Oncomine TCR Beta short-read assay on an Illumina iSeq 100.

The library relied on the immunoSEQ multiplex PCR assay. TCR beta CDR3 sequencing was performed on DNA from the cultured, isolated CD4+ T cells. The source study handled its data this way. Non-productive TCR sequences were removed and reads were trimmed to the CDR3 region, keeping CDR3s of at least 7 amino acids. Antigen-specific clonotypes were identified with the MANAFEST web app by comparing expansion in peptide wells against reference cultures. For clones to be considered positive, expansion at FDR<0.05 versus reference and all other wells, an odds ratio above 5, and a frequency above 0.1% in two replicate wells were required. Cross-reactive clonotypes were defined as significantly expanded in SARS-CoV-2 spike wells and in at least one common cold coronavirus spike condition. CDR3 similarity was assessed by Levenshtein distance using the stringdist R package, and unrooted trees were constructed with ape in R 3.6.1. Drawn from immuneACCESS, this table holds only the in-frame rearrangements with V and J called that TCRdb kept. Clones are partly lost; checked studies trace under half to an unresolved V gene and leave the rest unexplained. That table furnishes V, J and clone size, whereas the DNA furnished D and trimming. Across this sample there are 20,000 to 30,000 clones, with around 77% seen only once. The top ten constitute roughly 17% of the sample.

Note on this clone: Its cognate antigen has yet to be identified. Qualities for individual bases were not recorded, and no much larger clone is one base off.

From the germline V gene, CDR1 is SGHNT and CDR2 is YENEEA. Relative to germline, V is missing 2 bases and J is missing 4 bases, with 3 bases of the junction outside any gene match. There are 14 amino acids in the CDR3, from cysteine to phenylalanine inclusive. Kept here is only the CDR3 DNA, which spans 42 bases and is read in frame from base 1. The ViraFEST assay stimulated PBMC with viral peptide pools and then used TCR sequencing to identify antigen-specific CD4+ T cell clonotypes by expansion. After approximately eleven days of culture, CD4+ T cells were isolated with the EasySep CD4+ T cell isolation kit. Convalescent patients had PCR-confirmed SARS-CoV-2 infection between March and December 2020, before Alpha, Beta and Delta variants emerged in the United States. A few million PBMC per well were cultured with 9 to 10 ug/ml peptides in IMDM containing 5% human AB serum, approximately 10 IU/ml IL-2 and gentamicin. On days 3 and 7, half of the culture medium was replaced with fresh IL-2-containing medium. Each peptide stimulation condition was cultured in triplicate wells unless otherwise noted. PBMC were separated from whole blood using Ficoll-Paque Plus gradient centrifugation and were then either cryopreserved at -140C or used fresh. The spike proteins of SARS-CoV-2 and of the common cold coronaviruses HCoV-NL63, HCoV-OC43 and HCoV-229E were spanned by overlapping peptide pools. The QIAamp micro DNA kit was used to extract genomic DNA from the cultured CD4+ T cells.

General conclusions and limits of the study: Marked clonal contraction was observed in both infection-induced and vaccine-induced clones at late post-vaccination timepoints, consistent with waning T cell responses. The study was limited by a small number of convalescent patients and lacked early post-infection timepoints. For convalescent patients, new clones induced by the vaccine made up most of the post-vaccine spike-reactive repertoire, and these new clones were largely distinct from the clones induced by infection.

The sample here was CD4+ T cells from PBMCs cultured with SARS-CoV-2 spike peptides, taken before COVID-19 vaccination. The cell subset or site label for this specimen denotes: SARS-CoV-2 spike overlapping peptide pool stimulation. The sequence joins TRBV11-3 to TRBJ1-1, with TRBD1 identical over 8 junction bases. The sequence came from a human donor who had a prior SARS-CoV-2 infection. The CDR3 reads CASSLTGTGTEAFF. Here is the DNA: TGTGCCAGCAGCTTAACCGGGACAGGCACTGAAGCTTTCTTT.